This TCR beta chain appears in the sequencing data of a study of vaccination and CD4 T cells after COVID-19 (dated 2022 in TCRdb). Study-wide context: Every convalescent patient had a positive nasal swab PCR test for SARS-CoV-2, with mild disease in roughly 10 patients and severe disease in one. Culture stimuli were overlapping spike peptide pools from SARS-CoV-2 and from the common cold coronaviruses HCoV-NL63, HCoV-OC43 and HCoV-229E. The time from the second vaccine dose to post-vaccine blood sampling had a median of roughly 79 days and ranged from about 12 to 250 days. The spike-specific CD4+ TCR repertoire was compared before and after mRNA vaccination in approximately 9 COVID-19 convalescent patients and a few infection-naive healthy vaccine recipients. Each participant got two doses of either the Pfizer-BioNTech BNT162b2 vaccine (n=8) or the Moderna mRNA-1273 vaccine (n=2). Post-COVID blood samples from convalescent patients were collected a median of about 110 days after diagnosis, with a range of 35 to 161 days. As controls, cultures received a CEFX viral epitope pool (the positive control), an HIV-1 Nef peptide pool (the negative control), or no peptide at all. The convalescent cohort included six males and four females, with two Hispanic individuals, seven Caucasians, two Asians and one multiracial person.

The treatment or condition label corresponds to: roughly 10-day PBMC culture with coronavirus spike peptide pools or control peptides (ViraFEST assay). The study used the ViraFEST assay, which expanded antigen-specific T cells with peptide pools and then identified expanded clonotypes by TCR sequencing. The positive SARS-CoV-2 PCR tests of the convalescent patients were dated from March to December 2020, before the Alpha, Beta and Delta variants emerged in the United States. PBMCs were cultured at about 2 million per well in IMDM supplemented with approximately 5.3% human AB serum and about 10 IU/ml IL-2, with approximately 10 ug/ml peptide pools added. Half of the culture medium was replaced with fresh IL-2-containing medium on days 3 and 7. After nine to eleven days of culture, CD4+ T cells were isolated by negative selection with the EasySep CD4+ T cell isolation kit. Ficoll-Paque Plus gradient centrifugation was used to isolate PBMCs from whole blood, and the isolated PBMCs were then either used fresh or cryopreserved at -140C. In general, triplicate wells were set up for every culture condition.

Libraries were prepared through PCR. DNA from cultured CD4+ T cells was subjected to TCR sequencing with the Oncomine TCR Beta short-read assay at the Johns Hopkins FTIC core. The QIAamp micro DNA kit was used to extract genomic DNA from the cultured CD4+ T cells. Oncomine TCR Beta libraries made from cultured CD4+ T cells were pooled using unique dual indexes and sequenced on an Illumina iSeq 100. The authors processed their data as follows. Non-productive sequences were filtered out, and CDR3s that did not start with C, did not end with F or W, or were shorter than 7 amino acids were discarded. The MANAFEST web application was used to identify antigen-specific clonotypes by comparing peptide-stimulated wells against reference wells and other culture wells. Positive clones required FDR below 0.05, an odds ratio above 5, and productive frequency above 0.1% in at least two of three replicate wells. Cross-reactive clonotypes were defined as significantly expanded in both SARS-CoV-2 spike wells and at least one common cold coronavirus spike condition. Similarity between CDR3 sequences was evaluated in R version 3.6.1 using Levenshtein distances (stringdist) and unrooted phylogenetic trees (ape). The public sequencing data were trimmed at Q25 with fastp and processed into clonotypes with MiXCR by TCRdb, which kept only in-frame beta chains. Rows are unified per CDR3 protein, each entry keeping the most common DNA and genes. The authors' filters were not applied to this entry. This sample lists roughly 17,000 distinct CDR3 sequences; more than 65% were detected once. The top ten constitute about 15% of the sample.

Including the terminal cysteine and phenylalanine, the CDR3 comprises 17 residues. Just CDR3 DNA is preserved here, 51 bases in frame from base 1. The germline V gene (reference sequence) gives CDR1 as GTSNPN and CDR2 as SVGIG. Relative to germline, V is 3 bases shorter and J is 4 bases shorter, with 19 bases between their ends. Notes on this clonotype: Its antigen is not yet known. No quality values exist for individual bases; no much larger clone is one base distant.

The research as a whole found: Of the vaccine-specific clones in convalescent patients, 304 of 307, or nearly all, reacted only to SARS-CoV-2 spike and did not cross-react with common cold coronaviruses. Although the median number of SARS-CoV-2-reactive clonotypes went up from fewer than 25 after infection to 30 to 45 after vaccination, the increase was not significant. The study included relatively few convalescent patients and did not analyze early timepoints after natural infection. Among the post-vaccine SARS-CoV-2-reactive clones in convalescent patients, a median about 89% showed up only after vaccination, which suggests vaccine-specific priming.

Sequenced: CD4+ T cells from blood, cultured in vitro. This clonotype originated in a human donor who had recovered from COVID-19. The sequence joins TRBV30 to TRBJ1-6; 6 matching bases give a weak D call of TRBD1. The base sequence is TGTGCCTGGAGCCGTCTCACCCTCAGGGGATATAATTCACCCCTCCACTTT. This yields the protein CAWSRLTLRGYNSPLHF.